This T cell receptor beta chain was obtained from a study of blood T cell repertoires in COVID-19. This CDR3 region has 18 residues. Germline assignment: CDR1 LGHDT and CDR2 YNNKEL (reference sequence). The J segment lost 8 bases and the V segment lost 4 bases, leaving 21 bases of the junction unmatched. In the original workflow: It was from reference gene primer amplification that nucleated cell counts were estimated. Here immunoSEQ multiplex PCR was the method, and the copy in TCRdb shows in-frame clones only, minus some. V and J calls and clone size come straight from that table; D and trimming were deduced from the DNA. The data show roughly 150,000 clones, 75% to 85% seen once.

The TCR was taken from a woman older than 75 with acute or convalescent COVID-19. Sample: peripheral blood. This chain uses TRBV3-1 (or the pseudogene TRBV3-2) with TRBJ1-1; 8 nucleotides line up with TRBD1. The CDR3 reads CASSLSPGQGVSSTEAFF. The CDR3 DNA reads TGTGCCAGCAGCCTAAGCCCCGGACAGGGAGTTTCCAGCACCGAAGCTTTCTTT.